These 10 T cell receptor beta chains were all obtained from the same sample, sequenced in a study of molecular identifiers for immune sequencing clone quantification (dated by TCRdb to between 2018 and 2020). Preparation of the library involved PCR. The data were produced on an Illumina HiSeq 4000. TCRdb's own reprocessing of the public reads used fastp at Q25 and MiXCR and kept productive beta chains. CDR3 protein duplicates are merged, each entry listing the most common genes and DNA. The sample includes 250,000 to 400,000 distinct CDR3 sequences, with 20% to 25% observed a single time. The top ten clones comprise about 0.81% of the sample. The sequenced sample was naive CD8+ T cells from blood, with Jurkat cell RNA spiked in. Reading the label with the study, this specimen's cell subset or site is: FACS-sorted CD8+CD4-CCR7+CD45RA+ naive T cells. These receptors were taken from a human donor in good health. Some libraries in this study had Jurkat cell RNA spiked in.

This clonotype was recorded a few times. The junction departs from the called germline gene at one end, perhaps through a read error. The chain recombines TRBV5-3 with TRBJ1-1; D call uncertain. TRBV5-3 is filed as an ORF, its function uncertain. The CDR3 consists of 15 residues. The chain's CDR3 is CASSFSGLANTVAFF. The CDR3 coding sequence is TGTGCCAGCAGCTTTTCCGGCCTCGCGAACACTGTAGCTTTCTTT.

This clonotype was observed at least ten times. This rearrangement joins TRBV28 to TRBJ2-7; D might be TRBD2 (5 bases). The CDR3 is made up of 12 amino acids. Germline V gene lookup returns CDR1 MDHEN and CDR2 SYDVKM. V was shortened by 6 bases and J by 6 bases, with 12 bases between the two germline ends. CDR3 nucleotides: TGTGCCAGCAGCGAAGTTGAGGGCGAGCAGTACTTC. Protein product: CASSEVEGEQYF. The whole variable domain, filled in from reference TRBV28 and TRBJ2-7, reads DVKVTQSSRYLVKRTGEKVFLECVQDMDHENMFWYRQDPGLGLRLIYFSYDVKMKEKGDIPEGYSVSREKKERFSLILESASTNQTSMYLCASSEVEGEQYFGPGTRLTVT.

This clonotype was counted many times. The chain has TRBV11-2 and TRBJ2-3; 12 bases fit TRBD2. In germline, CDR1 is SGHAT, CDR2 FQNNGV. J lost 6 bases, V lost 5 bases, and 12 bases had no gene match. This CDR3 spans 17 amino acids. CDR3 in DNA: TGTGCCAGCAGCGCATTAGCTAGCGGGGGGGCTTGGGATACGCAGTATTTT. Its translation is CASSALASGGAWDTQYF.

This clonotype has at least ten counts. The rearrangement links TRBV20-1 to TRBJ1-1, with TRBD1 matching over 9 bases. In germline, CDR1 is DFQATT, CDR2 SNEGSKA (reference sequence). The CDR3 covers 15 residues. After removal of 2 bases from V and 3 bases from J, the junction contained 7 bases not matched to a gene. The CDR3 DNA follows: TGCAGTGCTAGACCGGGACAGGGATCGTACACTGAAGCTTTCTTT. Its protein product is CSARPGQGSYTEAFF.

Note on this clonotype: It may be a read error: a sequence one base away is much more abundant. CDR3 bases: TGTGCCAGCAGCTCCCCAAGGGGGGTATACGAGCAGTACTTC. Protein product: CASSSPRGVYEQYF. The rearrangement uses TRBV7-6 and TRBJ2-7; D could derive from TRBD1 or TRBD2 (6 bases each). CDR3 length: 14 residues. The germline CDR1 and CDR2 sequences are SGHVS and FNYEAQ. V was pared by 4 bases and J by 4 bases, with 14 bases between.

Notes on this clonotype: A much larger clone lies a single base off, so this may be a read error. The chain recombines TRBV18 with TRBJ2-3, with 7 bases fitting TRBD2. The germline V gene has CDR1 KGHSH and CDR2 LQKENI. Trimming removed 5 bases from V and 1 base from J; junction bases left unmatched: 9. CDR3 length: 16 residues. This CDR3 is CASSSGPRGGTDTQYF. CDR3 coding DNA: TGTGCCAGCTCATCCGGGCCCCGGGGGGGCACAGATACGCAGTATTTT.

This chain joins TRBV12-3 or TRBV12-4 and TRBJ2-1, with 8 bases matching TRBD2. This CDR3 region has 16 residues. V dropped 7 bases and J dropped 3; count of bases not matched to a gene: 11. The CDR3 coding sequence is TGTGCCAGCAATCCATTCCGGGGGGGTCTCTACAATGAGCAGTTCTTC. Its protein product is CASNPFRGGLYNEQFF.

This clonotype was counted at least ten times. The rearrangement links TRBV6-2 or TRBV6-3 to TRBJ2-2; D is possibly TRBD2 (5 bases). V lost 4 bases and J 7 bases, leaving 7 bases between the germline ends. The CDR3 extends over 12 amino acids. Germline V gene lookup returns CDR1 MNHEY and CDR2 SVGEGT. CDR3 DNA sequence: TGTGCCAGCAGTTGGACTTTCGGGGAGCTGTTTTTT. Protein product: CASSWTFGELFF.

This clonotype was seen at least ten times. V usage is TRBV12-3 or TRBV12-4 and J usage is TRBJ1-3; D remains ambiguous. The length of the CDR3 is 14 residues. V dropped 3 bases and J dropped 2 bases, with 8 bases sitting between them. As DNA, the CDR3 is TGTGCCAGCAGTTTTGGCCCAGCTGGAAACACCATATATTTT. Translation gives CASSFGPAGNTIYF.

This clonotype was detected once. Since a much larger clone is just one base distant, this may be a read error. V gene TRBV20-1 combines with J gene TRBJ1-2; D gene uncertain. The germline gives CDR1 DFQATT, CDR2 SNEGSKA (reference sequence). The CDR3 has 11 amino acids. The DNA of the CDR3 is TGCAGTGCTACAGGCGTCTATGGCTACATCTTC. Protein: CSATGVYGYIF.